Listed below are T cell receptor beta chains from one sample, sequenced in a study of human T cells and chemical hapten exposure. One entry per CDR3 protein results from TCRdb running MiXCR on the RACE reads. The data show about 34,000 distinct CDR3 sequences, about a tenth seen once. The sequencing used whole blood, collected in connection with sensitization to the hapten diphenylcyclopropenone (DPC). The receptors stem from a man in his fifties with alopecia areata. Some clones in this sample may be carry-over from other donors' samples. Each CDR3 is given with its conserved first and last residue. A D gene is named only where the DNA matches it firmly. A clone size is listed for some rows: how often the clone was seen (once, few, many), or a class if it is expanded.

size	D	V	J	DNA	CDR3
many	.	TRBV6-6	TRBJ1-1	TGTGCCAGCATCCGCCTCCACACAGACACTGAAGCTTTCTTT	CASIRLHTDTEAFF
many	.	TRBV7-6	TRBJ2-3	TGTGCCAGCAGCTTGGGCCTCGACGGACTGCACACAGATACGCAGTATTTT	CASSLGLDGLHTDTQYF
many	.	TRBV27	TRBJ2-5	TGTGCCAGCAGTTCTCTACGGTTTATCGGGGAGACCCAGTACTTC	CASSSLRFIGETQYF
many	.	TRBV7-2	TRBJ2-7	TGTGCCAGCAGCTTAGTGGCAGACTCCTACGAGCAGTACTTC	CASSLVADSYEQYF
few	TRBD2	TRBV4-1	TRBJ2-5	TGCGCCAGCAGCCAAGATCCGACTAGCGGGAATTCCCAGTACTTC	CASSQDPTSGNSQYF
many	.	TRBV12-3/TRBV12-4	TRBJ2-7	TGTGCCAGCAGTTTATTCGATCAGGCCCGCTCCTACGAGCAGTACTTC	CASSLFDQARSYEQYF
.	.	TRBV19	TRBJ2-1	TGTGCCAGTAGCCCGGGTGAGGACACCCCTGAGTTCTTC	CASSPGEDTPEFF
.	.	TRBV20-1	TRBJ2-5	TGCAGTGCTTACCCCCGTTTCGATCCTGCCGATCAAGAGACCCAGTACTTC	CSAYPRFDPADQETQYF
many	.	TRBV12-3/TRBV12-4	TRBJ2-5	TGTGCCAGCAGTTTTGGGTACCAAGAGACCCAGTACTTC	CASSFGYQETQYF
.	TRBD1	TRBV5-1	TRBJ1-5	TGCGCCAGCAGCTTGGGGGACAGACTTAATCAGCCCCAGCATTTT	CASSLGDRLNQPQHF
many	.	TRBV30	TRBJ1-5	TGTGCCTGGAGAAGGCATGAGGGGTCCAATCAGCCCCAGCATTTT	CAWRRHEGSNQPQHF
many	.	TRBV6-2/TRBV6-3	TRBJ2-1	TGTGCCAGCAGTCCCTCTCTAACCACCTCCTACAATGAGCAGTTCTTC	CASSPSLTTSYNEQFF
.	.	TRBV5-1	TRBJ2-1	TGCGCCAGCAGCTTGGCCGGGACCCACAATGAGCAGTTCTTC	CASSLAGTHNEQFF
.	TRBD1	TRBV20-1	TRBJ1-4	TGCAGTGCTAGAGAAACAGGGGGATCAACTAATGAAAAACTGTTTTTT	CSARETGGSTNEKLFF
.	TRBD2	TRBV3-1	TRBJ2-3	TGTGCCAGCAGCCTTGGACTAGCCCCAGATACGCAGTATTTT	CASSLGLAPDTQYF
many	TRBD1	TRBV29-1	TRBJ2-7	TGCAGCGTCACGACAGGGGCGATCTACGAGCAGTACTTC	CSVTTGAIYEQYF
many	.	TRBV30	TRBJ2-2	TGTGCCTGGAGGACGAGGTTAGAGTTTTCCGGGGAGCTGTTTTTT	CAWRTRLEFSGELFF
many	.	TRBV5-1	TRBJ1-1	TGCGCCAGCAGCTTGAGTGCAACACAAAACACTGAAGCTTTCTTT	CASSLSATQNTEAFF
many	.	TRBV27	TRBJ2-7	TGTGCCAGCAGTTTATTTTGGGGGGAACTAAACTACGAGCAGTACTTC	CASSLFWGELNYEQYF
many	TRBD2	TRBV9	TRBJ2-1	TGTGCCAGCAGCGTAGAAGCGGGAGCCTACAATGAGCAGTTCTTC	CASSVEAGAYNEQFF
many	.	TRBV5-1	TRBJ2-1	TGCGCCAGCAGCTTGGCGCCGCCAGGGGAGCAGTTCTTC	CASSLAPPGEQFF
many	.	TRBV30	TRBJ2-3	TGTGCCTGGAGTAGGGGAACAGATACGCAGTATTTT	CAWSRGTDTQYF
.	TRBD2	TRBV28	TRBJ2-5	TGTGCAGCCGGGACTAACTATCCTCAAGAGACCCAGTACTTC	CAAGTNYPQETQYF
.	.	TRBV28	TRBJ2-7	TGTGCCAGCAGCCTCAGCGGCGGCCGAATAATATCCTACGAGCAGTACTTC	CASSLSGGRIISYEQYF
many	TRBD2	TRBV28	TRBJ2-7	TGTGCCAGCGTAACCAGCGGGAGGCCCCCCTACGAGCAGTACTTC	CASVTSGRPPYEQYF
.	TRBD2	TRBV7-9	TRBJ2-1	TGTGCCAGCAGCCGTGGACTAGCGGATTACAATGAGCAGTTCTTC	CASSRGLADYNEQFF
many	.	TRBV4-1	TRBJ2-3	TGCGCCAGCAGCCCTGTAGTGGTATCCGTAGATACGCAGTATTTT	CASSPVVVSVDTQYF
many	TRBD2	TRBV10-1	TRBJ2-3	TGCGCCAGCATGCCCGGCGGAGCGGGGTCAGATACGCAGTATTTT	CASMPGGAGSDTQYF
few	.	TRBV28	TRBJ1-2	TGTGCCAGCAGATCGGGACCCTCACCCGCCTATGGCTACACCTTC	CASRSGPSPAYGYTF
many	.	TRBV29-1	TRBJ2-7	TGCAGCGTTGGGGGGGCGCGGGAGCAGTACTTC	CSVGGAREQYF
many	.	TRBV18	TRBJ2-7	TGTGCCAGCTCACCACCGGTCGGATCCTACGAGCAGTACTTC	CASSPPVGSYEQYF
.	.	TRBV20-1	TRBJ2-1	TGCAGTGCTAGTAACGTAGCGGACAGAGGGAATGAGCAGTTCTTC	CSASNVADRGNEQFF